This T cell receptor beta chain was recorded in a study of human T cells and chemical hapten exposure. TCRdb re-derived calls from the RACE reads in MiXCR, one entry per CDR3 protein. This table holds 95,000 to 150,000 distinct CDR3 sequences, 11% found once. The CDR3 loop spans 13 amino acids. The V end was cut by 4 bases, the J end by 6 bases, with 14 bases between. Germline CDR1 reads GTSNPN; CDR2 reads SVGIG (reference sequence). Time point defined: patch test 3, about 24 weeks after DPC sensitization. Treatment specified: therapeutic diphenylcyclopropenone sensitization with weekly scalp DPC. The material was whole blood, obtained in connection with sensitization to the hapten diphenylcyclopropenone (DPC). The source is a woman between 50 and 59 years old with alopecia areata. Some clones in this sample may be carry-over from other donors' samples. This sequence joins TRBV30 and TRBJ2-3; D unresolved. The CDR3 loop reads CAWTQRLADTQYF. The CDR3 nucleotides read TGTGCCTGGACCCAGAGACTGGCGGATACGCAGTATTTT. Looking up the rest from reference TRBV30 and TRBJ2-3 gives the full variable domain: SQTIHQWPATLVQPVGSPLSLECTVEGTSNPNLYWYRQAAGRGLQLLFYSVGIGQISSEVPQNLSASRPQDRQFILSSKKLLLSDSGFYLCAWTQRLADTQYFGPGTRLTVL.